This T cell receptor (beta chain) was recorded in a study of PD-L1 blockade in urothelial cancer. This sample's time point: pretreatment peripheral blood. Repertoires were generated with immunoSEQ multiplex PCR, while TCRdb's copy carries only in-frame clones and drops some. The sample yields 70,000 to 90,000 clones, 85% to 90% seen once. V gave up 6 bases and J gave up 2 bases; unmatched junction bases: 6. This CDR3 comprises 14 residues. Germline V gives CDR1 SGHTS, CDR2 YDEGEE. V usage is TRBV5-8 and J usage is TRBJ2-3; 7 bases are shared with TRBD1. The source material was PBMCs, sampled around atezolizumab (anti-PD-L1) treatment. This clonotype originated in a man in his 60s with urothelial cancer. CDR3 protein: CASNSGQFTDTQYF. The CDR3 DNA reads as TGTGCCAGCAACTCGGGACAGTTCACAGATACGCAGTATTTT.